This record looks at one T cell receptor (beta chain) sequence and its context. Antigen specificity is unknown. This specimen comes from a study of monozygotic twins with inflammatory bowel disease. General study findings and limits: It was observed that concordant and discordant twins did not differ in repertoire similarity, possibly given limited power. Differences in immunosuppressive treatment may have been a source of added variability in patient repertoires.

TCRdb re-called the 5' RACE reads; one entry per CDR3 protein, DNA not given. The sample has more than 110,000 distinct CDR3 sequences. This CDR3 region has 16 residues. Germline CDR1 reads SEHNR; CDR2 reads FQNEAQ (reference sequence). The source of this sequence is a human donor with ulcerative colitis or Crohn's disease, or a healthy co-twin of an affected twin (not recorded which). Sequencing input: blood. The gene calls are TRBV7-9 and TRBJ1-4. CDR3 protein: CASSLGHVATNEKLFF.